This T cell receptor (beta chain) was found in a study of shared clonotypes between healthy human individuals. Study-wide context: Serving as donors were two women and three men, whose ages spanned 18 to 49.

Study conclusions and caveats: Sharing of clonotypes among donors was expected to vary with sequencing depth. Although depth was large, rarefaction showed that sequencing of the sorted subsets was incomplete.

As to this clone: Its antigen is undetermined.

V lost 0 bases to trimming and J lost 2 bases, with 14 bases between them. The CDR3 loop spans 16 amino acids. The germline CDR1 and CDR2 sequences are SGHDN and FVKESK. Terminally differentiated effector memory CD45RA+ cells were excluded by CCR7 positive selection of CD45RO-negative cells. Only Caucasian adults living in Nashville, Tennessee served as donors. Repertoires were generated with immunoSEQ multiplex PCR, while TCRdb's copy carries only in-frame clones and drops some. The sample holds about 2.1 million clones, 93% seen once. J is TRBJ2-7 and V is TRBV14; D is possibly TRBD1 (5 bases). Sequenced material: naive CD8+ T cells from PBMCs. The TCR sequence derives from a man aged 18 to 29 in good health. Some clones in this sample may be carry-over from other donors' samples. The CDR3 here is CASSQDIRQGPYEQYF. CDR3 DNA sequence: TGTGCCAGCAGCCAAGATATCAGGCAGGGCCCCTACGAGCAGTACTTC.